Listed below are T cell receptor beta chains from one sample, sequenced in a study of OX40 agonist ivuxolimab in advanced cancers. Libraries were prepared by immunoSEQ multiplex PCR; TCRdb keeps only in-frame clonotypes and omits some of them. The sample has some 90,000 clones, approximately 91% seen once. The specimen was CD4+ or CD8+ T cells sorted from blood, collected in a trial of the OX40 agonist ivuxolimab. The receptors here all came from an adult with an advanced solid tumor such as melanoma, head and neck, liver or kidney cancer. The CDR3 runs from the conserved cysteine through the conserved F or W. D genes are given only for firm matches. For some rows the clone size is stated as once, few or many, or as a class when expanded; others skip it.

once	TRBV7-2	-	TRBJ2-7	CASSARDQYEQYF	TGTGCCAGCAGCGCGCGGGACCAATACGAGCAGTACTTC
-	TRBV28	-	TRBJ2-3	CATRTADRLDTQYF	TGTGCCACCAGGACGGCTGATCGATTGGATACGCAGTATTTT
-	TRBV20-1	-	TRBJ1-4	CSTPDLGKLFF	TGCAGTACTCCAGATCTGGGAAAACTGTTTTTT
-	TRBV5-1	TRBD2	TRBJ2-3	CASSLNQGGDTQYF	TGCGCCAGCAGCTTGAATCAGGGAGGGGATACGCAGTATTTT
-	TRBV6-5	-	TRBJ1-2	CASSSTPRANYGYTF	TGTGCCAGCAGTTCCACGCCCCGGGCTAACTATGGCTACACCTTC
once	TRBV18	-	TRBJ1-5	CASSTDGNQPQHF	TGTGCCAGCTCAACCGACGGAAATCAGCCCCAGCATTTT
-	TRBV11-3	-	TRBJ1-1	CASSQSWDTEAFF	TGTGCCAGCAGTCAGAGCTGGGACACTGAAGCTTTCTTT
-	TRBV10-1	-	TRBJ2-3	CASSEGRAGTTDTQYF	TGCGCCAGCAGTGAAGGGCGCGCAGGCACCACAGATACGCAGTATTTT
-	TRBV18	-	TRBJ2-1	CASSPLRGRSYNEQFF	TGTGCCAGCTCACCGCTCCGGGGCCGCTCCTACAATGAGCAGTTCTTC
few	TRBV9	TRBD2	TRBJ2-1	CASSHTSGSSYNEQFF	TGTGCCAGCAGCCATACTAGCGGGAGTTCCTACAATGAGCAGTTCTTC
-	TRBV15	TRBD2	TRBJ2-3	CATSRPRLAYTDTQYF	TGTGCCACCAGCAGACCTCGACTAGCGTACACAGATACGCAGTATTTT
-	TRBV4-1	-	TRBJ2-7	CASSQTYPRGNEQYF	TGCGCCAGCAGCCAAACATACCCCAGGGGTAACGAGCAGTACTTC
-	TRBV27	-	TRBJ2-1	CASSPPLGASSYNEQFF	TGTGCCAGCAGTCCCCCTCTGGGGGCAAGCTCCTACAATGAGCAGTTCTTC
-	TRBV4-3	TRBD1	TRBJ1-5	CASSQDLQRQGMRPQHF	TGCGCCAGCAGCCAAGACTTACAAAGACAGGGGATGCGGCCCCAGCATTTT
-	TRBV7-9	TRBD1	TRBJ2-7	CASSPGTGPYEQYF	TGTGCCAGCAGCCCCGGGACAGGGCCCTACGAGCAGTACTTC
once	TRBV9	TRBD1	TRBJ2-5	CASSPLPGTGGRETQYF	TGTGCCAGCAGCCCCTTACCCGGGACAGGGGGACGAGAGACCCAGTACTTC
-	TRBV4-2	-	TRBJ2-7	CASSQVGGKGLSSAASYEQYF	TGTGCCAGCAGCCAAGTAGGGGGGAAGGGTCTTTCATCGGCGGCCTCCTACGAGCAGTACTTC
-	TRBV28	-	TRBJ2-6	CASGASGANVLTF	TGTGCCAGCGGGGCCTCTGGGGCCAACGTCCTGACTTTC
-	TRBV10-1	TRBD2	TRBJ2-3	CASSAFSGSTTDTQYF	TGCGCCAGCAGTGCGTTTAGCGGGAGTACGACAGATACGCAGTATTTT